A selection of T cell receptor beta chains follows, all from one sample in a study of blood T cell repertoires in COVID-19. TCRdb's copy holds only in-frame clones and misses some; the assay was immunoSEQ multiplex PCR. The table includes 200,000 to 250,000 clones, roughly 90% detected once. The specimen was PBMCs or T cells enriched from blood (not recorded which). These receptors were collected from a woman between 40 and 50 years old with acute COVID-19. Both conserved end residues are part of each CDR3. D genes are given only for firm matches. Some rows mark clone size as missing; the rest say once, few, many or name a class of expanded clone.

TGTGCCAGCAGCGCGCAGGGAGGCCAAGAGACCCAGTACTTC	CASSAQGGQETQYF	-	TRBV6-4	-	TRBJ2-5
TGTGCCACCAGCGACACTAATTCACCCCTCCACTTT	CATSDTNSPLHF	-	TRBV15	-	TRBJ1-6
TGTGCCAGCAGCTTCAACAGGGGGCACATGAACACTGAAGCTTTCTTT	CASSFNRGHMNTEAFF	-	TRBV13	TRBD1	TRBJ1-1
TGTGCTAGTGGTTTGCGCAGCGGTCTCTACAATGAGCAGTTCTTC	CASGLRSGLYNEQFF	-	TRBV12-5	-	TRBJ2-1
TGTGCCAGCAGCCGCGGGGACGAAGCTTTCTTT	CASSRGDEAFF	-	TRBV7-9	-	TRBJ1-1
TGTGCCACCAGCAGCGGGACAGGGAATGGCTACACCTTC	CATSSGTGNGYTF	-	TRBV24-1	TRBD1	TRBJ1-2
TGCAGTGCTAGTTTTGGCGGGGGGCCCAACAATGAGCAGTTCTTC	CSASFGGGPNNEQFF	-	TRBV20-1	TRBD2	TRBJ2-1
TGTGCCAGCAGCGCCACGGCGGGGGGCGAGCAGTACTTC	CASSATAGGEQYF	few	TRBV12-3/TRBV12-4	TRBD2	TRBJ2-7
TGCAGCGTGGACAGGGGGCGAGATTATGGCTACACCTTC	CSVDRGRDYGYTF	-	TRBV29-1	TRBD1	TRBJ1-2
TGTGCCAGCAGGGATACAGGGGAGGTCTATGGCTACACCTTC	CASRDTGEVYGYTF	-	TRBV2	TRBD1	TRBJ1-2
TGTGCCAGCAGCGATGGGGACAGGAATCAGCCCCAGCATTTT	CASSDGDRNQPQHF	-	TRBV5-5	TRBD1	TRBJ1-5
TGTGCCAGCTCCGGGAACCCCGGAAACACCATATATTTT	CASSGNPGNTIYF	-	TRBV18	-	TRBJ1-3
TGTGCCAGCAGTTCAACATCCTTCTCTGGAAACACCATATATTTT	CASSSTSFSGNTIYF	-	TRBV21-1	-	TRBJ1-3
TGTGCCACCAGTGACCCCCGGAGCGACACCGGGGAGCTGTTTTTT	CATSDPRSDTGELFF	-	TRBV24-1	-	TRBJ2-2
TGTGCCAGCAGTGATCAGGGGATTGATTCACCCCTCCACTTT	CASSDQGIDSPLHF	-	TRBV2	-	TRBJ1-6
TGTGCCAGCAGTTTCTCTCCAGACTATATAGGCACAGATACGCAGTATTTT	CASSFSPDYIGTDTQYF	-	TRBV27	-	TRBJ2-3